This paragraph covers one TCR beta chain sequence. Its antigen is unidentified. These data originate in a study of early T cells in non-severe SARS-CoV-2 infection. About the research overall: Alpha and beta chains were unpaired, from unsorted whole-blood bulk RNA. Study-level results: The VDJdb matching leaned toward anti-spike CD8 responses and overlooked private and CD4 specificities.

V lost 5 bases and J lost 1; bases outside the gene matches: 4. Germline V gene sequence: CDR1 SNHLY, CDR2 FYNNEI. The CDR3 has 14 amino acids. Attachment of unique molecular identifiers was made to individual cDNA molecules. From the 5' RACE reads, TCRdb called clonotypes with MiXCR, one entry per CDR3 protein. The top ten clones hold around 8% of a sample with about 72,000 distinct CDR3 sequences, roughly a tenth of them seen once. This TCR was sampled from an adult who was a healthcare worker with PCR-confirmed SARS-CoV-2 infection or an uninfected control (not recorded which). Sequencing was performed on whole blood, taken at baseline. J is TRBJ2-5 and V is TRBV2, with 7 bases that match TRBD2. The CDR3 DNA reads TGTGCCAGCAGTCCCGGGACTATCCAAGAGACCCAGTACTTC. Amino acid sequence: CASSPGTIQETQYF.